A single TCR beta chain is shown here with its context. Its antigen is as yet unknown. This CDR3 has 14 residues. Trimming removed 2 bases from V and 6 bases from J; junction bases left unmatched: 4. Germline V gene sequence: CDR1 MDHEN, CDR2 SYDVKM. The sample originates from a study of identifying expanded T cells in peripheral blood. Study conclusions and caveats: Over approximately two and four weeks, about 17 and 20 clones changed, versus 1.2 between replicates. Two-week clone count variance significantly increased as total template count grew.

Collection occurred without any documented infections or immune events in donors. Repertoires were generated with immunoSEQ multiplex PCR, while TCRdb's copy carries only in-frame clones and drops some. The data contain 90,000 to 100,000 clones, 88% of them singletons. This TCR was recovered from a person aged 18 to 70 in good health. The chain carries TRBV28 and TRBJ2-5, with 9 bases matching TRBD1. The material sequenced was blood. CDR3 nucleotides: TGTGCCAGCAGTTTAATACAGGGGGCGAAGACCCAGTACTTC. This translates into CASSLIQGAKTQYF.